Listed below are T cell receptor beta chains from one sample, sequenced in a study of blood T cells in healthy people across ages. TCRdb analysed the 5' RACE reads with MiXCR anew, one entry per CDR3 protein. The data contain approximately 1,700,000 distinct CDR3 sequences, about 39% of them singletons. Sequencing used blood. Receptors were obtained from a human donor in good health. CDR3s leave out the opening cysteine and the closing phenylalanine or tryptophan. The D gene is left open where the match is weak. Expanded clones get a size class; other rows say once, few or many, or leave the size out.

v_gene	j_gene	d_gene	abundance	CDR3aa
TRBV12-3/TRBV12-4	TRBJ1-5	TRBD1	few	ASSLKDRMVGNQPQH
TRBV20-1	TRBJ2-1	-	few	SARAGLVIYNEQF
TRBV5-1	TRBJ2-7	-	-	ASSRGRGQDVEY
TRBV12-3/TRBV12-4	TRBJ2-3	-	-	ASSPGLARQY
TRBV15	TRBJ2-1	-	few	ATSRDMRLESSYNEQF
TRBV20-1	TRBJ1-1	-	-	SALSSVNTEAF
TRBV12-3/TRBV12-4	TRBJ1-1	-	-	ASSFFGGGLTEAF
TRBV4-3	TRBJ2-3	-	few	ASSQLQGLSLQSLSTDTQY
TRBV12-3/TRBV12-4	TRBJ1-6	TRBD1	-	ASSRTGGHSPLH
TRBV25-1	-	TRBD1	-	ASSDRGHQETQY
TRBV20-1	TRBJ1-2	TRBD1	few	SATGGKTGIFGYT
TRBV20-1	TRBJ2-3	TRBD2	few	SAMSPRRGDGDTQY
TRBV5-1	TRBJ1-6	-	many	ASSLESSYNSPLH
TRBV20-1	TRBJ2-2	TRBD1	once	SARPGTGVYTGELF
TRBV18	-	TRBD2	-	ASSPQLGGFYEQY
TRBV7-2	TRBJ2-3	-	-	ASSSTTTQY
TRBV5-1	TRBJ2-7	-	few	ASSHRDLSYEQY
TRBV20-1	TRBJ2-7	-	-	SASSGPPSYEQY
TRBV30	TRBJ2-3	TRBD2	-	AWSGEGDTQY
TRBV7-2	TRBJ1-1	-	-	ASSLEAGFKNAEAF
TRBV7-6	TRBJ2-3	-	few	ASSSSSFVSDTQY
TRBV6-1	TRBJ2-3	-	-	AGIVEQGWSADTQY
TRBV20-1	TRBJ2-7	-	few	SASRETYEQY
TRBV12-5	TRBJ1-5	-	-	ASGLATGSLNQPQH
TRBV9	TRBJ1-1	TRBD1	-	ASSFGTDSTEAF
TRBV5-1	TRBJ2-5	TRBD1	-	ASSLAGWTGVSGQY